The following is a T cell receptor (beta chain) sequence with its context. The antigen is not known. The data were taken from a study of Ad26.COV2.S vaccination and SARS-CoV-2 variants. Findings and caveats of the study: Vaccine recipients surpassed placebo recipients in spike-specific TCR breadth.

Treatment here: approximately 18 received Ad26.COV2.S at low or high dose, single or two shots; about five received placebo; per-sample allocation not given. Vaccine and placebo recipients were sampled on day 63 after the first injection. The assay was immunoSEQ multiplex PCR, and TCRdb's table has in-frame clones only and misses some. The sample has approximately 300,000 clones, 86% seen once. Sequencing was performed on peripheral blood, taken in a trial of Ad26.COV2.S vaccine versus placebo. This clonotype was obtained from a person between 18 and 59 years old who received the Ad26.COV2.S COVID-19 vaccine or a placebo.

The CDR3 bases are TGTGCCAGCAGCCAAGACCCCTCCGGGACAGGGTCGGGAAACATTCAGTACTTC. This sequence encodes CASSQDPSGTGSGNIQYF. The genes are TRBV14 and TRBJ2-4; TRBD1 agrees at 9 bases. There are 18 residues in the CDR3. The V gene's germline CDR1 is SGHDN and CDR2 FVKESK. The trim removed 0 bases at V and 6 bases at J, leaving 12 bases unmatched. Full variable domain (remainder filled in from reference TRBV14 and TRBJ2-4): EAGVTQFPSHSVIEKGQTVTLRCDPISGHDNLYWYRRVMGKEIKFLLHFVKESKQDESGMPNNRFLAERTGGTYSTLKVQPAELEDSGVYFCASSQDPSGTGSGNIQYFGAGTRLSVL.